A single sample gave rise to the 24 T cell receptor beta chains below, sequenced in a study of cytomegalovirus exposure and HLA in healthy donors. Researchers ran the PCR with 60 Vbeta and 13 Jbeta primers. Sequenced by immunoSEQ multiplex PCR; TCRdb stores in-frame clones only, minus some. This sample has around 200,000 clones; 77% occur once, and the top ten carry about 3.4%. Sequencing input: PBMCs. The receptors originated from a female donor in good health and CMV-seronegative.

This clone was seen a few times. The chain carries TRBV5-5 and TRBJ1-1; no firm D call. Germline V gene lookup returns CDR1 SGHKS and CDR2 YYEKEE (reference sequence). CDR3 size: 10 residues. V dropped 9 bases and J dropped 1 base, with 4 bases sitting between them. The CDR3 nucleotides are TGTGCCACGGGGAACACTGAAGCTTTCTTT. Encoded protein: CATGNTEAFF.

This chain connects TRBV29-1 to TRBJ1-5; tentatively, D is TRBD1 (6 bases). The germline V gene has CDR1 SQVTM and CDR2 ANQGSEA. The V gene lost 7 bases and the J gene lost 5 bases, with 12 bases spanning the gap. This CDR3 has 12 residues. CDR3 sequence: CSAGQMDQPQHF. The CDR3 nucleotides are TGCAGCGCTGGACAGATGGATCAGCCCCAGCATTTT. Drawing the rest from reference TRBV29-1 and TRBJ1-5, the complete variable domain is SAVISQKPSRDICQRGTSLTIQCQVDSQVTMMFWYRQQPGQSLTLIATANQGSEATYESGFVIDKFPISRPNLTFSTLTVSNMSPEDSSIYLCSAGQMDQPQHFGDGTRLSIL.

Of note for this clone: Germline is not matched at one junction end, which may reflect a read error. The V call is TRBV7-3, the J call TRBJ2-3, with 11 bases aligning to TRBD2. The CDR3 length is 16 residues. Looked up from germline, CDR1 is SGHTA and CDR2 is FQGTGA. The CDR3 DNA follows: TGTTCCAGCAGCTTAACTAGCGGGGGAGAAACAGATACGCAGTATTTT. It specifies CSSSLTSGGETDTQYF.

This clone has just one count. This sequence joins TRBV7-3 and TRBJ2-7; 14 nucleotides line up with TRBD2. Trimming removed 0 bases from V and 6 bases from J; junction bases left unmatched: 4. CDR1 SGHTA and CDR2 FQGTGA come from the germline V gene. The CDR3 length is 16 residues. This CDR3 reads CASSLTGTSGRFEQYF. CDR3 bases: TGTGCCAGCAGCTTAACGGGGACTAGCGGGAGATTCGAGCAGTACTTC.

This chain uses TRBV4-1 with TRBJ2-1; D is undetermined. The germline V gene has CDR1 MGHRA and CDR2 YSYEKL. The CDR3 loop spans 13 amino acids. The germline V and J ends were trimmed by 1 base and 4 bases, with 5 bases remaining between them. The CDR3 DNA reads as TGCGCCAGCAGCCAAGTCGGGTACAATGAGCAGTTCTTC. Encoded protein: CASSQVGYNEQFF.

The J gene is TRBJ1-1, the V gene TRBV7-9, with D tentatively TRBD1 (6 bases). Germline V gene lookup returns CDR1 SEHNR and CDR2 FQNEAQ (reference sequence). This CDR3 has 13 residues. Trimming stripped 11 bases from V and 3 bases from J, with 16 bases between. The CDR3 nucleotides read TGTGCCGTTCAGGGGCGGGGGGACACTGAAGCTTTCTTT. Translating gives CAVQGRGDTEAFF.

V and J are TRBV6-6 and TRBJ1-3; D is ambiguous. The V end lost 1 base, the J end lost 4 bases, and 8 bases lay between the germline ends. The germline V gene encodes CDR1 MNHNY and CDR2 SVGAGI (reference sequence). This CDR3 contains 14 residues. The CDR3 region has the DNA TGTGCCAGCAGTTACTTCGAAGCGGGAAACACCATATATTTT. This encodes CASSYFEAGNTIYF.

This chain links TRBV11-2 with TRBJ1-2; TRBD1 matches 7 bases. V trimming: 5 bases; J trimming: 5 bases; junction bases outside the gene matches: 5. The CDR3 runs to 13 residues. Germline V gene lookup returns CDR1 SGHAT and CDR2 FQNNGV. The CDR3 DNA sequence: TGTGCCAGCAGCCAGGGGGGAGGATATGGCTACACCTTC. Translated, it gives CASSQGGGYGYTF.

There are a few counts of this clone. J is TRBJ2-7 and V is TRBV5-1; 9 bases match TRBD2. The V gene end was trimmed by 4 bases and the J gene end by 6 bases; junction bases not matched to a gene: 5. Looked up from germline, CDR1 is SGHRS and CDR2 is YFSETQ. The CDR3 consists of 13 residues. CDR3 bases: TGCGCCAGCAGCCCGGGGACTAGCAGCGAGCAGTACTTC. Amino acid sequence: CASSPGTSSEQYF. Complete variable domain (other parts from reference TRBV5-1 and TRBJ2-7): KAGVTQTPRYLIKTRGQQVTLSCSPISGHRSVSWYQQTPGQGLQFLFEYFSETQRNKGNFPGRFSGRQFSNSRSEMNVSTLELGDSALYLCASSPGTSSEQYFGPGTRLTVT.

The chain recombines TRBV28 with TRBJ1-5, with a tentative D call TRBD1 (5 bases). The CDR3 runs to 16 residues. The germline CDR1 and CDR2 sequences are MDHEN and SYDVKM. V was shortened by 2 bases and J by 0 bases, with 11 bases between the two germline ends. The CDR3 sequence is CASSLSWGVSNQPQHF. The DNA of the CDR3 is TGTGCCAGCAGTTTAAGTTGGGGGGTTAGCAATCAGCCCCAGCATTTT.

The V and J genes are TRBV12-5 and TRBJ1-1; 8 nucleotides match TRBD1. The V gene end was trimmed by 2 bases and the J gene end by 0 bases; junction bases not matched to a gene: 5. The V gene's germline CDR1 is LGHNT and CDR2 FRNRAP. CDR3 length: 16 amino acids. The chain's CDR3 is CASGLTTGEMNTEAFF. The CDR3 DNA sequence: TGTGCTAGTGGTTTGACGACAGGGGAGATGAACACTGAAGCTTTCTTT.

This clone was observed a few times. The chain is built from TRBV6-1 and TRBJ1-5, with no clear D. CDR1 MNHNS and CDR2 SASEGT come from the germline V gene. The CDR3 runs to 15 residues. V was shortened by 1 base and J by 0 bases, with 7 bases between the two germline ends. CDR3 nucleotides: TGTGCCAGCAGTGAAGGCGGATATAGCAATCAGCCCCAGCATTTT. Residues: CASSEGGYSNQPQHF.

This sequence joins TRBV11-2 and TRBJ2-3, with D possibly TRBD2 on 6 matching bases. The CDR3 consists of 14 residues. Germline CDR1 SGHAT, CDR2 FQNNGV. The germline V and J ends were trimmed by 3 bases and 2 bases, with 9 bases remaining between them. The CDR3 reads CASSFRGVTDTQYF. In DNA form, the CDR3 reads TGTGCCAGCAGCTTCCGCGGGGTCACAGATACGCAGTATTTT.

The CDR3 coding sequence is TGTGCCAGCAGCTCACTAGGGGGCCCTGACAATGAGCAGTTCTTC. Protein: CASSSLGGPDNEQFF. The V and J genes are TRBV7-3 and TRBJ2-1, with 7 positions matching TRBD1. This CDR3 has 15 residues. Looked up from germline, CDR1 is SGHTA and CDR2 is FQGTGA. With 4 bases clipped from V and 5 bases from J, the junction kept 8 bases outside the gene matches.

This clone showed up just once. This chain links TRBV25-1 with TRBJ2-6; 7 bases agree with TRBD2. Trimming at V came to 4 bases and at J to 0 bases, leaving 9 bases not matched to a gene. Germline lookup yields CDR1 MGHDK and CDR2 SYGVNS. This CDR3 is built from 18 residues. Written as DNA, the CDR3 is TGTGCCAGCAGTGTCGGGGGGAGGTCAATCTCTGGGGCCAACGTCCTGACTTTC. Translated: CASSVGGRSISGANVLTF.

This clone turned up a few times. The chain uses TRBV29-1 and TRBJ2-5; D is unresolved. The CDR3 contains 10 residues. Germline CDR1 is SQVTM and CDR2 is ANQGSEA. V gave up 4 bases and J gave up 5 bases, with 5 bases separating them. CDR3 residues: CSVGVETQYF. The CDR3 bases are TGCAGCGTTGGAGTGGAGACCCAGTACTTC.

V gene TRBV6-6 combines with J gene TRBJ1-2, with 8 bases matching TRBD1. The V gene end was trimmed by 2 bases and the J gene end by 4 bases; junction bases not matched to a gene: 9. Per germline, CDR1 MNHNY and CDR2 SVGAGI (reference sequence). The CDR3 is made up of 16 amino acids. CDR3 protein: CASSYRQGASSYGYTF. The CDR3 nucleotides read TGTGCCAGCAGTTACAGGCAGGGGGCGTCTTCCTATGGCTACACCTTC.

The V call is TRBV9, the J call TRBJ1-1; D perhaps matches TRBD1 (5 bases). The CDR3 totals 15 residues. In germline, CDR1 is SGDLS, CDR2 YYNGEE. Trimming took off 4 bases at V and 1 base at J, with 14 bases between the two ends. The DNA of the CDR3 is TGTGCCAGCAGCTCAAGCGGGGGTTGGAACACTGAAGCTTTCTTT. Its protein product is CASSSSGGWNTEAFF.

The gene calls are TRBV11-2 and TRBJ2-7, with D possibly being TRBD2 (5 bases). The CDR3 loop spans 14 amino acids. V was pared by 1 base and J by 6 bases, with 13 bases between. CDR1 and CDR2 (germline): SGHAT, FQNNGV. This CDR3 reads CASSLAPLGSEQYF. For the CDR3, the DNA is TGTGCCAGCAGCTTAGCTCCCCTGGGGAGCGAGCAGTACTTC.

The J gene is TRBJ2-3, the V gene TRBV2, with 9 bases aligning to TRBD2. The V gene end was trimmed by 2 bases and the J gene end by 6 bases; junction bases not matched to a gene: 9. The CDR3 spans 16 residues. Germline-derived CDR1 and CDR2 are SNHLY and FYNNEI. The CDR3 DNA is TGTGCCAGCAGTGAATTCGCGGGAGGGCCGGGCGATACGCAGTATTTT. This gives the protein CASSEFAGGPGDTQYF.

The chain couples TRBV13 to TRBJ2-5, with TRBD1 identical over 10 bases. The DNA end is a closer match to TRBJ2-7, so the J assignment may be wrong. The CDR3 is 14 amino acids. CDR1 PRHDT and CDR2 FYEKMQ come from the germline V gene (reference sequence). For the CDR3, the DNA is TGTGCCAGCAGCCTCGGGACAGGGGTAGGCGAGCAGTACTTC. Translation gives CASSLGTGVGEQYF.

This sequence joins TRBV5-5 and TRBJ1-5; D not certain. This CDR3 comprises 15 residues. Deletions cut 1 base from V and 5 bases from J, with 13 bases between. Looked up from germline, CDR1 is SGHKS and CDR2 is YYEKEE (reference sequence). Written as DNA, the CDR3 is TGTGCCAGCAGCTTGATAGGGAGATCGGATCAGCCCCAGCATTTT. Translating gives CASSLIGRSDQPQHF.

This clone was counted between two and nine times. The V gene is TRBV11-2, the J gene TRBJ2-6; the D is unclear. V was clipped by 9 bases and J by 1 base, with 13 bases between them. Germline V gene lookup returns CDR1 SGHAT and CDR2 FQNNGV. The CDR3 totals 15 residues. The CDR3 region has the DNA TGTGCCAGGAAAACCATGAGATCTGGGGCCAACGTCCTGACTTTC. It is translated as CARKTMRSGANVLTF. The complete variable domain, with remaining parts taken from reference TRBV11-2 and TRBJ2-6, reads EAGVAQSPRYKIIEKRQSVAFWCNPISGHATLYWYQQILGQGPKLLIQFQNNGVVDDSQLPKDRFSAERLKGVDSTLKIQPAKLEDSAVYLCARKTMRSGANVLTFGAGSRLTVL.

This rearrangement joins TRBV27 to TRBJ1-2; TRBD1 matches 7 bases. The germline V gene has CDR1 MNHEY and CDR2 SMNVEV (reference sequence). The CDR3 spans 15 residues. V lost 6 bases to trimming and J lost 2 bases; unmatched junction nucleotides: 9. The CDR3 here is CASRELGTANYGYTF. The CDR3 DNA reads as TGTGCCAGCAGGGAGCTCGGGACAGCGAACTATGGCTACACCTTC.